Presented here are 21 T cell receptor beta chains from one specimen sequenced in a study of long-term antiretroviral therapy in people with HIV. At the survey level, the v3.0 immunoSEQ assay was run. TCRdb's copy holds only in-frame clones and misses some; the assay was immunoSEQ multiplex PCR. The sample holds some 25,000 clones; 80% to 90% are singletons and the top ten take approximately 15%. The sample in question was unsorted PBMCs, obtained 1.2 years after starting antiretroviral therapy. Receptors were obtained from a man in his fifties or sixties with HIV.

The chain recombines TRBV18 with TRBJ1-2; TRBD1 aligns across 7 bases. This CDR3 spans 14 amino acids. Trimming took 4 bases from V and 8 from J; bases not matched to a gene: 10. Germline lookup yields CDR1 KGHSH and CDR2 LQKENI. In DNA, the CDR3 is TGTGCCAGCTCACTCCAAGCAGGGGGGCAAGGCTACACCTTC. It specifies CASSLQAGGQGYTF.

The V call is TRBV5-6, the J call TRBJ2-7; no clear D. This CDR3 region has 15 residues. Trimming stripped 2 bases from V and 5 bases from J, with 17 bases between. Germline V CDR1 and CDR2: SGHDT, YYEEEE. The CDR3: CASSLVSSLGHEQYF. In DNA form, the CDR3 reads TGTGCCAGCAGCTTAGTAAGTTCCTTGGGCCACGAGCAGTACTTC.

This clone has a single count. The chain couples TRBV29-1 to TRBJ1-5; D might be TRBD1 (6 bases). CDR1 and CDR2 (germline): SQVTM, ANQGSEA. The V end lost 3 bases, the J end lost 4 bases, and 10 bases lay between the germline ends. The CDR3 runs 13 residues. CDR3 sequence reads: CSVETGLNQPQHF. CDR3 DNA sequence: TGCAGCGTTGAGACAGGTCTAAATCAGCCCCAGCATTTT.

V gene TRBV12-5 combines with J gene TRBJ1-1; the D is unclear. The CDR3 consists of 15 residues. CDR1 LGHNT and CDR2 FRNRAP come from the germline V gene. V was cut by 1 base and J by 4 bases, with 13 bases left in between. CDR3 in amino acids: CASGLGSGRTTEAFF. CDR3 coding DNA: TGTGCTAGTGGTTTGGGATCGGGGAGGACCACTGAAGCTTTCTTT.

CDR3 protein: CASSVGLAYNEQFF. The DNA of the CDR3 is TGTGCCAGTAGTGTGGGACTAGCTTACAATGAGCAGTTCTTC. The chain has TRBV19 and TRBJ2-1; 9 positions agree with TRBD2. The J segment lost 4 bases and the V segment lost 5 bases, leaving 3 bases of the junction unmatched. Germline V gene lookup returns CDR1 LNHDA and CDR2 SQIVND (reference sequence). The CDR3 is made up of 14 amino acids.

The genes are TRBV10-3 and TRBJ2-3; 8 bases align to TRBD1. There are 16 residues in the CDR3. CDR1 is ENHRY and CDR2 is SYGVKD in the germline V gene. V was clipped by 5 bases and J by 3 bases; unmatched bases: 10. The chain's CDR3 is CAISLGQGPGTDTQYF. The CDR3 DNA reads TGTGCCATCAGTCTCGGACAGGGTCCAGGAACAGATACGCAGTATTTT.

The J gene is TRBJ2-1, the V gene TRBV4-1; 11 bases fit TRBD2. CDR1 and CDR2 (germline): MGHRA, YSYEKL. This CDR3 is built from 16 residues. The ends lost 4 bases at V and 12 bases at J; junction bases unmatched: 14. CDR3 sequence (DNA): TGCGCCAGCAGCCGAGAGTTAGCGGGGGGGCAGGGTGGGCAGTTCTTC. Amino acids: CASSRELAGGQGGQFF.

This clone showed up just a few times. V gene TRBV30 combines with J gene TRBJ1-5; a possible D gene is TRBD1 (5 bases). V was clipped by 5 bases and J by 0 bases, with 11 bases between them. CDR1 is GTSNPN and CDR2 is SVGIG in the germline V gene (reference sequence). The CDR3 runs 14 residues. The DNA for the CDR3 is TGTGCCTGGGGGGGAGGACTTAGCAATCAGCCCCAGCATTTT. Translation: CAWGGGLSNQPQHF.

The V and J genes are TRBV6-4 and TRBJ1-2; the match to TRBD1 covers 7 bases. Losses at the gene ends were 5 bases for V and 8 bases for J; bases not matched to a gene: 11. The CDR3 contains 14 residues. Looked up from germline, CDR1 is MRHNA and CDR2 is SNTAGT. Written as DNA, the CDR3 is TGTGCCAGCAGTACTGGGACAGCAGTTGGCGGCTACACCTTC. Translated, it gives CASSTGTAVGGYTF.

This rearrangement joins TRBV11-2 to TRBJ2-3, with D perhaps assigned TRBD1 or TRBD2 (5 bases each). Trimming removed 5 bases from V and 0 bases from J, with 12 bases in between. CDR3 size: 15 residues. Germline CDR1 SGHAT, CDR2 FQNNGV. CDR3 amino acids: CASSLGTSSTDTQYF. DNA for the CDR3: TGTGCCAGCAGCCTTGGGACGTCAAGCACAGATACGCAGTATTTT.

Written as DNA, the CDR3 is TGTGCCAGCAGCGCTGAACTAAACCAACCCCTCCACTTT. Its protein product is CASSAELNQPLHF. The rearrangement joins TRBV2 to TRBJ1-6, with no clear D. Trimming cost V 6 bases and J 12 bases, with 15 bases left between them. The V gene's germline CDR1 is SNHLY and CDR2 FYNNEI. The CDR3 loop spans 13 amino acids.

The V gene is TRBV19, the J gene TRBJ2-1; 7 bases are a match to TRBD1. Germline V lookup: CDR1 LNHDA, CDR2 SQIVND (reference sequence). The CDR3 consists of 19 residues. With V trimmed by 2 bases and J by 6 bases, 19 bases remained unmatched. The CDR3 region has the DNA TGTGCCAGTAGTATAAGCCGCGGGCCGGGACAGAGGTCTGGCAATGAGCAGTTCTTC. Encoded protein: CASSISRGPGQRSGNEQFF.

V gene TRBV18 combines with J gene TRBJ2-2, with D possibly TRBD2 on 5 matching bases. Trimming cost V 3 bases and J 6 bases, with 11 bases left between them. Germline V lookup: CDR1 KGHSH, CDR2 LQKENI. The CDR3 runs to 14 residues. CDR3 residues: CASSPDREAGELFF. Here the CDR3 DNA reads TGTGCCAGCTCACCCGACCGGGAAGCCGGGGAGCTGTTTTTT. The whole variable domain, remainder taken from reference TRBV18 and TRBJ2-2, is NAGVMQNPRHLVRRRGQEARLRCSPMKGHSHVYWYRQLPEEGLKFMVYLQKENIIDESGMPKERFSAEFPKEGPSILRIQQVVRGDSAAYFCASSPDREAGELFFGEGSRLTVL.

This clone was detected once. The gene calls are TRBV11-2 and TRBJ2-7; no definite D call. The germline V gene encodes CDR1 SGHAT and CDR2 FQNNGV. Trimming shortened V by 5 bases and J by 1 base, and 21 bases separated the two germline ends. This CDR3 contains 17 residues. The CDR3, as DNA: TGTGCCAGCAGCCCCTATGATCTTTTCATGGCTTCCTACGAGCAGTACTTC. Amino acid sequence: CASSPYDLFMASYEQYF.

The J gene is TRBJ1-5, the V gene TRBV5-1; 10 nucleotides agree with TRBD1. Germline trimming cut 4 bases from V and 6 bases from J; bases unmatched to any gene: 4. The V gene's germline CDR1 is SGHRS and CDR2 YFSETQ. CDR3 length: 14 amino acids. CDR3 loop: CASSVGTGAQPQHF. CDR3 coding DNA: TGCGCCAGCAGCGTCGGGACAGGGGCTCAGCCCCAGCATTTT. The entire variable domain, with the rest obtained from reference TRBV5-1 and TRBJ1-5, is as follows: KAGVTQTPRYLIKTRGQQVTLSCSPISGHRSVSWYQQTPGQGLQFLFEYFSETQRNKGNFPGRFSGRQFSNSRSEMNVSTLELGDSALYLCASSVGTGAQPQHFGDGTRLSIL.

A single count supports this clone. The chain recombines TRBV6-5 with TRBJ2-2, with D maybe TRBD2 (5 bases). The CDR3 is made up of 14 amino acids. Germline V CDR1 and CDR2: MNHEY, SVGAGI. Between the trimmed V and J ends, which lost 5 bases and 4 bases, there was a span of 11 bases. CDR3 DNA: TGTGCCAGCAGTGCTGATGGAGGCACCGGGGAGCTGTTTTTT. Translated, it gives CASSADGGTGELFF.

This rearrangement joins TRBV6-1 to TRBJ1-2; D not certain. Germline V gene lookup returns CDR1 MNHNS and CDR2 SASEGT. The germline V and J ends were trimmed by 5 bases and 4 bases, with 8 bases remaining between them. The CDR3 covers 12 residues. The DNA for the CDR3 is TGTGCCAGCAGTCCGTTTGGCTATGGCTACACCTTC. Its translation is CASSPFGYGYTF.

J is TRBJ1-1 and V is TRBV6-5; D is undetermined. The CDR3 sequence is 14 residues long. The V end lost 0 bases, the J end lost 4 bases, and 9 bases lay between the germline ends. Germline V gene lookup returns CDR1 MNHEY and CDR2 SVGAGI. CDR3 amino acids: CASSYSSGVTEAFF. Here the CDR3 DNA reads TGTGCCAGCAGTTACTCGAGTGGGGTCACTGAAGCTTTCTTT.

V and J are TRBV7-9 and TRBJ1-2; D not certain. Germline CDR1 and CDR2: SEHNR and FQNEAQ (reference sequence). The CDR3 consists of 15 residues. The V and J ends lost 5 bases and 8 bases respectively, with 21 bases between them. The CDR3 loop reads CASSHNQRGVMGYTF. CDR3 bases: TGTGCCAGCAGCCATAACCAACGTGGGGTAATGGGCTACACCTTC.

V and J are TRBV9 and TRBJ1-4; no definite D call. The length of the CDR3 is 14 residues. The ends were cut back, 2 bases at V and 7 bases at J, with 12 bases in the middle. Germline CDR1 SGDLS, CDR2 YYNGEE. The CDR3 region is CASSVEGFSEKLFF. The CDR3 nucleotides read TGTGCCAGCAGCGTGGAAGGGTTTTCTGAAAAACTGTTTTTT.

The chain uses TRBV11-2 and TRBJ2-5; no definite D call. V lost 0 bases, J lost 4 bases, and 12 bases lay in between. The CDR3 loop spans 15 amino acids. Germline V gives CDR1 SGHAT, CDR2 FQNNGV. The CDR3 DNA reads as TGTGCCAGCAGCTTAGAGCGCCATATCGGAGAGACCCAGTACTTC. Translation: CASSLERHIGETQYF.